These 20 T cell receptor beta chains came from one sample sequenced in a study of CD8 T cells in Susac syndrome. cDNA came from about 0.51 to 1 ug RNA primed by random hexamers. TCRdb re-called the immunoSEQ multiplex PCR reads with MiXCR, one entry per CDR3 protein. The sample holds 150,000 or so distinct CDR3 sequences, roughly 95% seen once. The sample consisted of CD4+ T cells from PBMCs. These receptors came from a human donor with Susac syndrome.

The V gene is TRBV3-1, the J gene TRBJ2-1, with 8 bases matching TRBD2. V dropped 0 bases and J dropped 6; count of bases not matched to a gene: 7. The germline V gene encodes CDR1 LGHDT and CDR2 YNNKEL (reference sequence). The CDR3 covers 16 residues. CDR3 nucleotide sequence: TGTGCCAGCAGCCAAGAGGGTGCGGGGGGTCTCAATGAGCAGTTCTTC. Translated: CASSQEGAGGLNEQFF.

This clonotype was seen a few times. In nucleotides, the CDR3 is TGCAGTGCTAGGGGTGGAAACTATGGCTACACCTTC. It encodes CSARGGNYGYTF. This chain uses TRBV20-1 with TRBJ1-2; D gene uncertain. Germline CDR1 is DFQATT and CDR2 is SNEGSKA (reference sequence). V lost 3 bases and J 2 bases, leaving 7 bases between the germline ends. The CDR3 runs 12 residues.

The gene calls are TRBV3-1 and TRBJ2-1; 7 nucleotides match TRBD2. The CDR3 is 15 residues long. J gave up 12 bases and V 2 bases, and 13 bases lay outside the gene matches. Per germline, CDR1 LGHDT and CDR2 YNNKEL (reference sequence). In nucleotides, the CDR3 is TGTGCCAGCAGCCAACTGCCGGGACTACCAATGATGCAGTTCTTC. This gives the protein CASSQLPGLPMMQFF.

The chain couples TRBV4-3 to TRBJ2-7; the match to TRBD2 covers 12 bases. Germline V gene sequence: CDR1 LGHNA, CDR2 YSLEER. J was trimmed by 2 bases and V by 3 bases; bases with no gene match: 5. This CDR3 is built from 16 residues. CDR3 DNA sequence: TGCGCCAGCAGCCATCGCCTAGCGGGGGGGGCCTACGAGCAGTACTTC. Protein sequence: CASSHRLAGGAYEQYF.

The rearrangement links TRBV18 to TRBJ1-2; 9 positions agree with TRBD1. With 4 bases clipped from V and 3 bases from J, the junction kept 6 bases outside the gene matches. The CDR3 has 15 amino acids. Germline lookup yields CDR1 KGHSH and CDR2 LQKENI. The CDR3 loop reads CASSQQGAEDYGYTF. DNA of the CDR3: TGTGCCAGCTCACAACAGGGGGCAGAAGACTATGGCTACACCTTC.

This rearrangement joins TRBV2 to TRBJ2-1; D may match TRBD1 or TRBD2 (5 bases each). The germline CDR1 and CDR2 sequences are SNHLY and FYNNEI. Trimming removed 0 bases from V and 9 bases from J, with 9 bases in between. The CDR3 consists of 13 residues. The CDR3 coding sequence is TGTGCCAGCAGTGAAGCGAAGGGGAGTGAGCAGTTCTTC. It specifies CASSEAKGSEQFF.

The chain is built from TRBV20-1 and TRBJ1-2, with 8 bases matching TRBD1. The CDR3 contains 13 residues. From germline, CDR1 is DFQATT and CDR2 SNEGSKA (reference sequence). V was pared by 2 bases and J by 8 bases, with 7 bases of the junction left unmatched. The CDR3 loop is CSARQGALSGYTF. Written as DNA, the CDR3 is TGCAGTGCTAGACAGGGGGCTCTAAGCGGCTACACCTTC.

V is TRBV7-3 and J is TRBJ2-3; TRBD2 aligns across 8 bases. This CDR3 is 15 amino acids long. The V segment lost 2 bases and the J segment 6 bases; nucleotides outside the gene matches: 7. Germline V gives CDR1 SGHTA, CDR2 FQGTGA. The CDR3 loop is CASSLGPAGVDTQYF. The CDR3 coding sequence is TGTGCCAGCAGCTTAGGCCCAGCGGGGGTGGATACGCAGTATTTT.

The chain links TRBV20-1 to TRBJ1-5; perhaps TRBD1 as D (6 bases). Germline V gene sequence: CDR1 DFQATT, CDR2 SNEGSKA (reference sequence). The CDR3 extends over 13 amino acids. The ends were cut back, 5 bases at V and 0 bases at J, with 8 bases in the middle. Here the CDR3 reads CSASRGSNQPQHF. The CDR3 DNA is TGCAGTGCTTCCAGGGGTAGCAATCAGCCCCAGCATTTT.

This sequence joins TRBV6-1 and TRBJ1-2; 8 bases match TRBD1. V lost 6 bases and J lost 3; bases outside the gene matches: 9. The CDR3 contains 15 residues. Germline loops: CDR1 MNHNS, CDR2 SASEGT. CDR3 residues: CASSHRGTGDYGYTF. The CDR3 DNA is TGTGCCAGCAGCCACAGGGGGACGGGGGACTATGGCTACACCTTC.

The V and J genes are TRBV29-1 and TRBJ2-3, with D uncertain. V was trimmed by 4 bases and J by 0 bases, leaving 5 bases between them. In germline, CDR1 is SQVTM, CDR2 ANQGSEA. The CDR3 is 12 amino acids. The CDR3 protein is CSVGFSTDTQYF. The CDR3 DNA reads TGCAGCGTTGGGTTTAGCACAGATACGCAGTATTTT.

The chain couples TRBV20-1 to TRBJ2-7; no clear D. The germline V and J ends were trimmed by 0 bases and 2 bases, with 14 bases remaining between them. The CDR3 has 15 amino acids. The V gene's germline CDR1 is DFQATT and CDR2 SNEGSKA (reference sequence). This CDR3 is CSARDLTRNTYEQYF. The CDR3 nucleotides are TGCAGTGCTAGAGATTTGACCCGGAACACCTACGAGCAGTACTTC.

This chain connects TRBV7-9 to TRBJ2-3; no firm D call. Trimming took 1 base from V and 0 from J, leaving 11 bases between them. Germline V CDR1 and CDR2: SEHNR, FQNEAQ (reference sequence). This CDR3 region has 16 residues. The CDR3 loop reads CASSLGTAVSTDTQYF. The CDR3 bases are TGTGCCAGCAGCTTAGGGACCGCAGTTAGCACAGATACGCAGTATTTT.

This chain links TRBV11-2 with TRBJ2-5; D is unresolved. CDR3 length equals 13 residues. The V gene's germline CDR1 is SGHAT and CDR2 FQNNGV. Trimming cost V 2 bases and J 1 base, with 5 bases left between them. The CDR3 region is CASSLLIQETQYF. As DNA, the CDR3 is TGTGCCAGCAGCTTACTAATCCAAGAGACCCAGTACTTC.

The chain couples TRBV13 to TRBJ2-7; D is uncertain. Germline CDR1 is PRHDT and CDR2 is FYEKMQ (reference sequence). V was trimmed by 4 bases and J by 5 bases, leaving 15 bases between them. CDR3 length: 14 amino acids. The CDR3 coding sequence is TGTGCCAGCAGCTCCCTACTCCACCACCACGAGCAGTACTTC. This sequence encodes CASSSLLHHHEQYF.

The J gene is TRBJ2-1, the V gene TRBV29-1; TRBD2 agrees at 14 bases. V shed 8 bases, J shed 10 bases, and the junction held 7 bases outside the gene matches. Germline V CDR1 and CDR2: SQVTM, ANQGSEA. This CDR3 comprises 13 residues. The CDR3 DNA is TGCAGCCTTCCGGGACTAGCGGGGGAAGAGCAGTTCTTC. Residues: CSLPGLAGEEQFF.

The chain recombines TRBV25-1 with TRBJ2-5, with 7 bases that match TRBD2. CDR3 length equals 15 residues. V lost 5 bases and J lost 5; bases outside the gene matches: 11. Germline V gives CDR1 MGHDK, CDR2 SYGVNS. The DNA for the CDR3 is TGTGCCAGCAGTTCCGTCCTGCCGGGGGGTGAGACCCAGTACTTC. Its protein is CASSSVLPGGETQYF.

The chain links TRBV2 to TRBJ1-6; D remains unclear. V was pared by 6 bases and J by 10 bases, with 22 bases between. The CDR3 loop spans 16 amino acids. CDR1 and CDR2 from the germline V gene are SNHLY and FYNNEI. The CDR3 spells CASRDRDARAQSPLHF. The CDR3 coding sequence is TGTGCCAGCAGGGATCGTGACGCGAGGGCGCAATCACCCCTCCACTTT.

CDR3 residues: CASLAATDTQYF. CDR3 DNA: TGTGCCAGCCTAGCGGCGACAGATACGCAGTATTTT. The chain recombines TRBV12-3 or TRBV12-4 with TRBJ2-3; TRBD2 agrees at 7 bases. V shed 8 bases, J shed 3 bases, and the junction held 2 bases outside the gene matches. CDR3 length: 12 residues.

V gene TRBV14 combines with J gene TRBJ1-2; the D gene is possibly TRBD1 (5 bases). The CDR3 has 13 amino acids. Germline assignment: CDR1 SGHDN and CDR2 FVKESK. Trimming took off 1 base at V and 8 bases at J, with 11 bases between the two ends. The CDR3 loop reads CASSQAGPRGYTF. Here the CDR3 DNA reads TGTGCCAGCAGCCAAGCGGGGCCGAGGGGCTACACCTTC.